The 26 T cell receptor beta chains below come from one sample, sequenced in a study of shared clonotypes between healthy human individuals. TCRdb keeps only in-frame clones here, not all; method: immunoSEQ multiplex PCR. The repertoire consists of 2 million to 2.5 million clones, with 95% occurring once and the leading ten covering approximately 0.13%. Source material: naive CD4+ T cells sorted from blood. Noted subset: CD45RA+ positively selected. The receptors were gathered from a man between 18 and 29 years old in good health.

V usage is TRBV30 and J usage is TRBJ2-1; either TRBD1 or TRBD2 may supply D (8 bases each). The CDR3 length is 15 residues. Germline CDR1 and CDR2: GTSNPN and SVGIG (reference sequence). Trimming stripped 5 bases from V and 2 bases from J, with 16 bases between. CDR3 DNA: TGTGCCTGGGGGACAGGCGGGAGGCCCTACAATGAGCAGTTCTTC. This translates into CAWGTGGRPYNEQFF.

The chain joins TRBV5-1 to TRBJ1-6; 7 positions match TRBD1. There are 15 residues in the CDR3. With V trimmed by 0 bases and J by 7 bases, 4 bases remained unmatched. Germline assignment: CDR1 SGHRS and CDR2 YFSETQ. CDR3 DNA sequence: TGCGCCAGCAGCTTGGGGGGACAGAAGAATTCACCCCTCCACTTT. Translation: CASSLGGQKNSPLHF.

This chain links TRBV5-1 with TRBJ2-7; 8 nucleotides line up with TRBD2. This CDR3 comprises 15 residues. V was clipped by 4 bases and J by 0 bases; unmatched bases: 6. Germline-derived CDR1 and CDR2 are SGHRS and YFSETQ. The CDR3 sequence: CASSLPGLDSYEQYF. The CDR3 region has the DNA TGCGCCAGCAGCCTTCCGGGACTAGACTCCTACGAGCAGTACTTC.

The CDR3 sequence: CASSLDVGVEQYF. The CDR3 bases are TGCGCCAGCAGCTTGGATGTAGGGGTCGAGCAGTACTTC. The chain combines TRBV5-1 with TRBJ2-7; tentatively, D is TRBD1 (5 bases). The CDR3 length is 13 residues. V dropped 0 bases and J dropped 6 bases, with 10 bases sitting between them. Germline CDR1 SGHRS, CDR2 YFSETQ.

The chain combines TRBV28 with TRBJ1-1, with D possibly TRBD1 on 5 matching bases. The CDR3 contains 15 residues. V was clipped by 3 bases and J by 1 base, with 12 bases between them. Germline CDR1 reads MDHEN; CDR2 reads SYDVKM. The DNA for the CDR3 is TGTGCCAGCAGTTTTGGGGGGTTTGGGAACACTGAAGCTTTCTTT. Translated, it gives CASSFGGFGNTEAFF.

The chain is built from TRBV10-3 and TRBJ2-4; D perhaps matches TRBD1 (7 bases). Looked up from germline, CDR1 is ENHRY and CDR2 is SYGVKD. The germline V and J ends were trimmed by 7 bases and 7 bases, with 11 bases remaining between them. The CDR3 is 12 amino acids. The DNA of the CDR3 is TGTGCCATCAACGCAGGGGGGAACATTCAGTACTTC. Translated, it gives CAINAGGNIQYF.

The rearrangement links TRBV7-6 to TRBJ2-7; D uncertain. The length of the CDR3 is 14 residues. CDR1 is SGHVS and CDR2 is FNYEAQ in the germline V gene. V was pared by 2 bases and J by 2 bases, with 10 bases between. The chain's CDR3 is CASSLSTPPYEQYF. The CDR3 nucleotides read TGTGCCAGCAGCTTATCTACTCCGCCCTACGAGCAGTACTTC.

On this clone: Other nucleotide sequences from this sample produce the same CDR3. The chain is built from TRBV5-1 and TRBJ2-7, with D possibly TRBD2 on 6 matching bases. There are 13 residues in the CDR3. V lost 0 bases to trimming and J lost 3 bases, with 7 bases between them. In germline, CDR1 is SGHRS, CDR2 YFSETQ. The CDR3 DNA is TGCGCCAGCAGCTTGGAGGAGGGCTACGAGCAGTACTTC. Its protein is CASSLEEGYEQYF.

On this clone itself: Other DNA sequences of this sample code for an identical CDR3. The chain links TRBV5-4 to TRBJ1-2; possible D gene TRBD1, 6 bases. The V end lost 0 bases, the J end lost 2 bases, and 8 bases lay between the germline ends. Germline V gives CDR1 SGHNT, CDR2 YYREEE (reference sequence). This CDR3 is 14 amino acids long. This chain's CDR3 is CASSLAGQNYGYTF. In nucleotides, the CDR3 is TGTGCCAGCAGCTTGGCGGGACAAAACTATGGCTACACCTTC. Full variable domain (rest looked up from reference TRBV5-4 and TRBJ1-2): ETGVTQSPTHLIKTRGQQVTLRCSSQSGHNTVSWYQQALGQGPQFIFQYYREEENGRGNFPPRFSGLQFPNYSSELNVNALELDDSALYLCASSLAGQNYGYTFGSGTRLTVV.

This chain uses TRBV7-9 with TRBJ2-7; 8 bases align to TRBD1. This CDR3 is 13 amino acids long. Germline V CDR1 and CDR2: SEHNR, FQNEAQ (reference sequence). V shed 5 bases, J shed 3 bases, and the junction held 3 bases outside the gene matches. CDR3 in DNA: TGTGCCAGCAGCCTACAGGGGGGCTACGAGCAGTACTTC. Translated: CASSLQGGYEQYF.

The chain carries TRBV18 and TRBJ1-1, with a weak D call TRBD1 (5 bases). The germline CDR1 and CDR2 sequences are KGHSH and LQKENI. The V and J ends lost 9 bases and 0 bases respectively, with 11 bases between them. The CDR3 spans 13 residues. CDR3 sequence reads: CASHQGLNTEAFF. The DNA for the CDR3 is TGTGCCAGTCATCAGGGACTGAACACTGAAGCTTTCTTT.

V gene TRBV14 combines with J gene TRBJ1-6, with D possibly matching TRBD1 (5 bases). Germline CDR1 SGHDN, CDR2 FVKESK. The CDR3 contains 13 residues. The V and J ends lost 5 bases and 9 bases respectively, with 11 bases between them. CDR3 sequence (DNA): TGTGCCAGCAGCGAAACGGGACGTTCACCCCTCCACTTT. Translated: CASSETGRSPLHF.

J is TRBJ1-6 and V is TRBV4-3; 12 bases are a match to TRBD1. Germline assignment: CDR1 LGHNA and CDR2 YSLEER. The CDR3 runs to 20 residues. With 4 bases clipped from V and 0 bases from J, the junction kept 10 bases outside the gene matches. CDR3 bases: TGCGCCAGCAGCCGAGACCCCGGGACAGGGGGCCTCTCCTATAATTCACCCCTCCACTTT. It yields the protein CASSRDPGTGGLSYNSPLHF.

The chain carries TRBV9 and TRBJ1-1, with D unclear. Germline V lookup: CDR1 SGDLS, CDR2 YYNGEE. V was pared by 4 bases and J by 0 bases, with 16 bases between. The CDR3 has 16 amino acids. In DNA, the CDR3 is TGTGCCAGCAGCTCCAGTAGCAGTTTAATGAACACTGAAGCTTTCTTT. Encoded protein: CASSSSSSLMNTEAFF.

The V call is TRBV6-5, the J call TRBJ1-2; possible D gene TRBD1, 6 bases. Between the trimmed V and J ends, which lost 7 bases and 4 bases, there was a span of 13 bases. Germline V gene data show CDR1 as MNHEY and CDR2 as SVGAGI. The CDR3 is made up of 13 amino acids. CDR3 coding DNA: TGTGCCAGCACCATAGGGGGAGTCTATGGCTACACCTTC. Amino acids: CASTIGGVYGYTF.

The V call is TRBV5-1, the J call TRBJ2-5; 8 bases agree with TRBD2. The CDR3 spans 14 residues. V lost 7 bases, J lost 4 bases, and 9 bases stayed unmatched. Germline CDR1 reads SGHRS; CDR2 reads YFSETQ. The CDR3 nucleotides read TGCGCCAGCGCAAATGCGGGGGGACGAGAGACCCAGTACTTC. As protein: CASANAGGRETQYF.

The gene calls are TRBV7-8 and TRBJ2-2; D is ambiguous. The CDR3 totals 15 residues. With 1 base removed from V and 4 bases from J, the gap between germline ends came to 10 bases. In germline, CDR1 is SGHVS, CDR2 FQNEAQ. The DNA of the CDR3 is TGTGCCAGCAGCTTAGACAGCATCGGCACCGGGGAGCTGTTTTTT. Protein product: CASSLDSIGTGELFF.

The gene calls are TRBV7-9 and TRBJ1-3; D is undetermined. Deletions cut 3 bases from V and 0 bases from J, with 6 bases between. Per the germline V gene, CDR1 is SEHNR and CDR2 is FQNEAQ (reference sequence). The CDR3 consists of 14 residues. Here the CDR3 reads CASSFPSSGNTIYF. CDR3 nucleotides: TGTGCCAGCAGCTTCCCCAGCTCTGGAAACACCATATATTTT.

The rearrangement uses TRBV9 and TRBJ2-3; TRBD2 matches at 10 bases. Per germline, CDR1 SGDLS and CDR2 YYNGEE. With 1 base clipped from V and 6 bases from J, the junction kept 8 bases outside the gene matches. The CDR3 has 16 residues. In DNA form, the CDR3 reads TGTGCCAGCAGCGTATTTAGCGGGGGGCCATTGGATACGCAGTATTTT. This codes for CASSVFSGGPLDTQYF.

This rearrangement joins TRBV5-1 to TRBJ2-1, with 10 bases aligning to TRBD2. CDR1 and CDR2 (germline): SGHRS, YFSETQ. This CDR3 contains 15 residues. V lost 4 bases and J lost 8; bases outside the gene matches: 9. Written as DNA, the CDR3 is TGCGCCAGCAGCCAGACGGCTAGCGGGAGCTATGAGCAGTTCTTC. Translated: CASSQTASGSYEQFF. The complete variable domain, with remaining parts taken from reference TRBV5-1 and TRBJ2-1, reads KAGVTQTPRYLIKTRGQQVTLSCSPISGHRSVSWYQQTPGQGLQFLFEYFSETQRNKGNFPGRFSGRQFSNSRSEMNVSTLELGDSALYLCASSQTASGSYEQFFGPGTRLTVL.

V is TRBV7-9 and J is TRBJ2-7; 9 nucleotides align to TRBD1. Germline-derived CDR1 and CDR2 are SEHNR and FQNEAQ (reference sequence). The J segment lost 2 bases and the V segment lost 5 bases, leaving 7 bases of the junction unmatched. The CDR3 totals 15 residues. DNA of the CDR3: TGTGCCAGCAGCGGAGGGGACAGGGAGGCCTACGAGCAGTACTTC. It yields the protein CASSGGDREAYEQYF.

V and J are TRBV5-1 and TRBJ2-2; 9 bases match TRBD1. Trimming took 1 base from V and 2 from J; bases not matched to a gene: 6. Germline loops: CDR1 SGHRS, CDR2 YFSETQ. The CDR3 contains 17 residues. The CDR3 DNA follows: TGCGCCAGCAGCTTGCTTGGGACAGGGAGTAACACCGGGGAGCTGTTTTTT. Protein: CASSLLGTGSNTGELFF.

This chain uses TRBV27 with TRBJ1-1, with D tentatively TRBD1 (5 bases). Looked up from germline, CDR1 is MNHEY and CDR2 is SMNVEV (reference sequence). The CDR3 is made up of 15 amino acids. V was pared by 6 bases and J by 2 bases, with 16 bases between. The CDR3 spells CASSLTPGSNTEAFF. The CDR3, as DNA: TGTGCCAGCAGCCTTACTCCAGGGTCTAACACTGAAGCTTTCTTT.

The V call is TRBV6-4, the J call TRBJ2-2; D ambiguous. Germline loops: CDR1 MRHNA, CDR2 SNTAGT. Trimming removed 3 bases at V and 4 bases at J, with 12 bases between. CDR3 length: 15 amino acids. The CDR3 reads CASSESTWATGELFF. The CDR3 DNA follows: TGTGCCAGCAGTGAGTCTACTTGGGCCACCGGGGAGCTGTTTTTT.

The rearrangement uses TRBV7-9 and TRBJ2-7; no reliable D call. The V gene's germline CDR1 is SEHNR and CDR2 FQNEAQ (reference sequence). With 5 bases removed from V and 2 bases from J, the gap between germline ends came to 13 bases. This CDR3 has 14 residues. CDR3: CASSAASGPYEQYF. The CDR3 region has the DNA TGTGCCAGCAGCGCTGCCTCCGGCCCCTACGAGCAGTACTTC.

V and J are TRBV7-2 and TRBJ1-1, with D perhaps TRBD1 (5 bases). The V gene's germline CDR1 is SGHTA and CDR2 FQGNSA. V dropped 5 bases and J dropped 0 bases, with 10 bases sitting between them. The CDR3 length is 14 residues. As DNA, the CDR3 is TGTGCCAGCAGCCCACCAGGGATGAACACTGAAGCTTTCTTT. Protein sequence: CASSPPGMNTEAFF.